These 30 T cell receptor beta chains were all obtained from the same sample, sequenced in a study of cytomegalovirus exposure and HLA in healthy donors. The PCR contained 60 Vbeta and 13 Jbeta primers. TCRdb keeps only in-frame clones here, not all; method: immunoSEQ multiplex PCR. The data contain 95,000 to 100,000 clones, 65% to 80% of them singletons. The sequencing sample was made of PBMCs. The source of these receptors is a man in his fifties in good health and CMV-seronegative.

This chain links TRBV10-3 with TRBJ2-7; 7 nucleotides line up with TRBD2. CDR3 size: 13 residues. With V trimmed by 0 bases and J by 5 bases, 1 base remained unmatched. Germline CDR1 is ENHRY and CDR2 is SYGVKD. CDR3 bases: TGTGCCATCAGTGAGTCGGGACTAAACGAGCAGTACTTC. Translating gives CAISESGLNEQYF.

The V gene is TRBV7-9, the J gene TRBJ2-5; TRBD2 might be the D (5 bases). Between the trimmed V and J ends, which lost 11 bases and 2 bases, there was a span of 12 bases. CDR3 length equals 12 residues. Germline values: CDR1 SEHNR, CDR2 FQNEAQ (reference sequence). The CDR3 is CALRGRQETQYF. In nucleotides, the CDR3 is TGTGCCCTTCGGGGTCGGCAAGAGACCCAGTACTTC. Drawing the rest from reference TRBV7-9 and TRBJ2-5, the complete variable domain is DTGVSQNPRHKITKRGQNVTFRCDPISEHNRLYWYRQTLGQGPEFLTYFQNEAQLEKSRLLSDRFSAERPKGSFSTLEIQRTEQGDSAMYLCALRGRQETQYFGPGTRLLVL.

The gene calls are TRBV2 and TRBJ2-1; 14 bases fit TRBD2. The V gene's germline CDR1 is SNHLY and CDR2 FYNNEI. The CDR3 covers 19 residues. The trim removed 2 bases at V and 7 bases at J, leaving 13 bases unmatched. The CDR3 loop is CASSEPGQGRLAGGNEQFF. CDR3 nucleotides: TGTGCCAGCAGTGAACCGGGACAGGGAAGACTAGCGGGGGGGAATGAGCAGTTCTTC. Combining the CDR3 with reference TRBV2 and TRBJ2-1 gives the whole variable domain EPEVTQTPSHQVTQMGQEVILRCVPISNHLYFYWYRQILGQKVEFLVSFYNNEISEKSEIFDDQFSVERPDGSNFTLKIRSTKLEDSAMYFCASSEPGQGRLAGGNEQFFGPGTRLTVL.

This clone was counted only a few times. V usage is TRBV25-1 and J usage is TRBJ1-3, with D perhaps TRBD1 (6 bases). The CDR3 length is 18 residues. The V end was cut by 5 bases, the J end by 4 bases, with 24 bases between. Germline CDR1 is MGHDK and CDR2 is SYGVNS. The CDR3 spells CASSLGRGNRREGNTIYF. CDR3 DNA sequence: TGTGCCAGCAGTTTAGGAAGGGGGAATCGACGTGAGGGAAACACCATATATTTT.

The chain combines TRBV7-3 with TRBJ2-3; D might be TRBD2 (7 bases). This CDR3 has 16 amino acids. Trimming left V 5 bases short and J 7 bases short, with 22 bases between. Per germline, CDR1 SGHTA and CDR2 FQGTGA. This CDR3 reads CASSAQGGAGGHTQYF. In DNA, the CDR3 is TGTGCCAGCAGCGCCCAGGGAGGAGCCGGGGGGCATACGCAGTATTTT.

This sequence joins TRBV7-9 and TRBJ1-3, with TRBD1 as a possible D gene (6 bases). Germline values: CDR1 SEHNR, CDR2 FQNEAQ (reference sequence). The CDR3 is 12 residues long. Trimming cost V 5 bases and J 8 bases, with 10 bases left between them. In DNA form, the CDR3 reads TGTGCCAGCAGCCAAGGGGGGGACACCATATATTTT. Its translation: CASSQGGDTIYF.

The V call is TRBV2, the J call TRBJ2-7; D possibly corresponds to TRBD2 (6 bases). Per the germline V gene, CDR1 is SNHLY and CDR2 is FYNNEI. V was pared by 10 bases and J by 4 bases, with 17 bases between. The CDR3 extends over 13 amino acids. CDR3 sequence (DNA): TGTGCCACCCAAGAGGGCGGGGATTACGAGCAGTACTTC. Residues: CATQEGGDYEQYF.

The CDR3 spells CAWSEVGRENTGELFF. CDR3 nucleotides: TGTGCCTGGAGCGAAGTAGGCAGGGAAAACACCGGGGAGCTGTTTTTT. The genes are TRBV30 and TRBJ2-2; TRBD1 is a possible D gene (5 bases). From germline, CDR1 is GTSNPN and CDR2 SVGIG (reference sequence). Trimming took off 3 bases at V and 2 bases at J, with 16 bases between the two ends. The CDR3 covers 16 residues. Using reference TRBV30 and TRBJ2-2 for the parts outside the CDR3, the full variable domain is SQTIHQWPATLVQPVGSPLSLECTVEGTSNPNLYWYRQAAGRGLQLLFYSVGIGQISSEVPQNLSASRPQDRQFILSSKKLLLSDSGFYLCAWSEVGRENTGELFFGEGSRLTVL.

The rearrangement joins TRBV5-1 to TRBJ2-2; possible D gene TRBD2, 5 bases. CDR3 length: 16 amino acids. Germline loops: CDR1 SGHRS, CDR2 YFSETQ. Trimming left V 0 bases short and J 4 bases short, with 13 bases between. The CDR3 region is CASSLDGGFTTGELFF. CDR3 nucleotides: TGCGCCAGCAGCTTGGACGGAGGATTTACCACCGGGGAGCTGTTTTTT.

This clone was detected only a few times. This chain joins TRBV7-6 and TRBJ1-1, with 8 bases fitting TRBD1. The CDR3 has 15 residues. In germline, CDR1 is SGHVS, CDR2 FNYEAQ. With V trimmed by 3 bases and J by 8 bases, 11 bases remained unmatched. CDR3 DNA: TGTGCCAGCAGCTTTGTAAAAGGCAGGGGGCTCGAAGCTTTCTTT. Translating it yields CASSFVKGRGLEAFF.

J is TRBJ2-1 and V is TRBV7-2; a possible D gene is TRBD1 (5 bases). Germline CDR1 and CDR2: SGHTA and FQGNSA. Trimming pared 2 bases from V and 5 bases from J, leaving 10 bases between. The CDR3 totals 14 residues. The chain's CDR3 is CASSLQGWDNEQFF. In DNA form, the CDR3 reads TGTGCCAGCAGCTTACAGGGCTGGGACAATGAGCAGTTCTTC. Filled out from reference TRBV7-2 and TRBJ2-1, the complete variable domain reads GAGVSQSPSNKVTEKGKDVELRCDPISGHTALYWYRQSLGQGLEFLIYFQGNSAPDKSGLPSDRFSAERTGGSVSTLTIQRTQQEDSAVYLCASSLQGWDNEQFFGPGTRLTVL.

This clone turned up a few times. The chain carries TRBV23-1 and TRBJ2-3, with 9 nucleotides matching TRBD1. TRBV23-1 is an ORF; its function is uncertain. The CDR3 is 17 amino acids. The trim removed 10 bases at V and 2 bases at J, leaving 16 bases unmatched. CDR3 amino acids: CATEGGRTGVFTDTQYF. CDR3 in DNA: TGCGCCACCGAAGGAGGGAGGACAGGGGTATTCACAGATACGCAGTATTTT.

This sequence joins TRBV6-6 and TRBJ1-5; 10 bases are shared with TRBD1. Germline V gene sequence: CDR1 MNHNY, CDR2 SVGAGI (reference sequence). V shed 6 bases, J shed 7 bases, and the junction held 9 bases outside the gene matches. The CDR3 covers 15 residues. CDR3 loop: CASRLDRGQEQPQHF. CDR3 in DNA: TGTGCCAGCAGGCTCGACAGGGGGCAGGAACAGCCCCAGCATTTT.

The chain links TRBV7-9 to TRBJ2-7; D gene unclear. Germline CDR1 SEHNR, CDR2 FQNEAQ (reference sequence). This CDR3 contains 11 residues. V was trimmed by 1 base and J by 8 bases, leaving 6 bases between them. The CDR3 nucleotides read TGTGCCAGCAGCTTAGAACAGAAGCAGTACTTC. Its protein is CASSLEQKQYF.

The V and J genes are TRBV6-6 and TRBJ2-3; 7 bases are shared with TRBD1. The CDR3 sequence is 13 residues long. The V gene's germline CDR1 is MNHNY and CDR2 SVGAGI (reference sequence). V lost 6 bases and J lost 6; bases outside the gene matches: 6. The chain's CDR3 is CASRTGPGDTQYF. The DNA for the CDR3 is TGTGCCAGCAGGACAGGGCCGGGGGATACGCAGTATTTT.

V and J are TRBV27 and TRBJ2-1, with 7 bases fitting TRBD2. Per germline, CDR1 MNHEY and CDR2 SMNVEV (reference sequence). CDR3 length: 14 amino acids. V shed 4 bases, J shed 8 bases, and the junction held 8 bases outside the gene matches. This CDR3 reads CASSSGLDIDEQFF. The CDR3 bases are TGTGCCAGCAGTTCAGGACTAGATATTGATGAGCAGTTCTTC.

The chain links TRBV4-2 to TRBJ2-1; 16 bases are shared with TRBD2. The germline V gene encodes CDR1 LGHNA and CDR2 YNFKEQ. The CDR3 has 15 amino acids. The J segment lost 10 bases and the V segment lost 3 bases, leaving 3 bases of the junction unmatched. CDR3 protein: CASSQEGLAGGEQFF. The CDR3 region has the DNA TGTGCCAGCAGCCAGGAGGGACTAGCGGGGGGGGAGCAGTTCTTC.

This clone has just a few counts. The chain is built from TRBV29-1 and TRBJ1-5, with 8 bases fitting TRBD1. V was clipped by 6 bases and J by 2 bases; unmatched bases: 3. CDR3 length: 13 residues. Germline assignment: CDR1 SQVTM and CDR2 ANQGSEA. The CDR3 DNA follows: TGCAGCGTGCGACAGGGGCGCAATCAGCCCCAGCATTTT. This encodes CSVRQGRNQPQHF.

The V gene is TRBV9, the J gene TRBJ2-2; 14 bases agree with TRBD2. CDR3 length: 18 amino acids. V trimming: 4 bases; J trimming: 7 bases; junction bases outside the gene matches: 12. Looked up from germline, CDR1 is SGDLS and CDR2 is YYNGEE. CDR3 DNA: TGTGCCAGCAGCTCAGGGACTAGCGGGAGACGGGTAGGCGGGGAGCTGTTTTTT. It codes for CASSSGTSGRRVGGELFF.

The chain couples TRBV7-9 to TRBJ2-7; 7 bases match TRBD1. Germline CDR1 reads SEHNR; CDR2 reads FQNEAQ (reference sequence). The CDR3 contains 13 residues. After removal of 10 bases from V and 2 bases from J, the junction contained 8 bases not matched to a gene. The CDR3 coding sequence is TGTGCCATAAAAGGACAGGACACCTACGAGCAGTACTTC. This gives the protein CAIKGQDTYEQYF.

This chain connects TRBV19 to TRBJ2-1; weak D call: TRBD2 (7 bases). Germline V gene sequence: CDR1 LNHDA, CDR2 SQIVND (reference sequence). V gave up 4 bases and J gave up 8 bases, with 15 bases separating them. This CDR3 is 14 amino acids long. The CDR3 loop reads CASSSWQGRDEQFF. CDR3 DNA sequence: TGTGCCAGTAGTAGTTGGCAGGGGAGGGATGAGCAGTTCTTC.

This chain connects TRBV6-1 to TRBJ2-3; 8 bases map to TRBD1. CDR1 and CDR2 (germline): MNHNS, SASEGT. CDR3 length: 17 amino acids. Trimming removed 1 base from V and 6 bases from J; junction bases left unmatched: 12. The CDR3 sequence: CASSEGRRTGRLDTQYF. CDR3 DNA sequence: TGTGCCAGCAGTGAAGGCAGGCGGACAGGGCGCCTGGATACGCAGTATTTT.

This chain uses TRBV7-2 with TRBJ2-5; TRBD2 is a possible D gene (6 bases). The germline V and J ends were trimmed by 5 bases and 5 bases, with 15 bases remaining between them. The CDR3 sequence is 14 residues long. CDR1 is SGHTA and CDR2 is FQGNSA in the germline V gene. CDR3 bases: TGTGCCAGCAGCCTCCGCGGCCGGGAGGAGACCCAGTACTTC. It codes for CASSLRGREETQYF.

This clone was counted between two and nine times. J is TRBJ2-3 and V is TRBV23-1, with 7 nucleotides matching TRBD1. TRBV23-1 is recorded as an ORF, its role being uncertain. The CDR3 runs 13 residues. The junction had 8 bases not matched to a gene; V was cut back by 3 bases and J by 11 bases. The CDR3 nucleotides read TGCGCCAGCAGTCAGGGACAGCAAGATCAGCAGTATTTT. Amino acids: CASSQGQQDQQYF.

The V call is TRBV5-1, the J call TRBJ1-3; D unresolved. The CDR3 is made up of 14 amino acids. The germline V gene has CDR1 SGHRS and CDR2 YFSETQ. The V gene lost 4 bases and the J gene lost 2 bases, with 10 bases spanning the gap. CDR3 protein: CASSQGAPGNTIYF. The CDR3 nucleotides read TGCGCCAGCAGCCAAGGAGCCCCTGGAAACACCATATATTTT. Supplemented by reference TRBV5-1 and TRBJ1-3, the full variable domain reads KAGVTQTPRYLIKTRGQQVTLSCSPISGHRSVSWYQQTPGQGLQFLFEYFSETQRNKGNFPGRFSGRQFSNSRSEMNVSTLELGDSALYLCASSQGAPGNTIYFGEGSWLTVV.

This clone has more than one count but fewer than ten. CDR3: CASISRTSPYFTGELFF. DNA of the CDR3: TGTGCCAGCATTTCCCGGACTAGCCCGTACTTCACCGGGGAGCTGTTTTTT. The chain links TRBV28 to TRBJ2-2, with 8 bases identical to TRBD2. V trimming: 7 bases; J trimming: 4 bases; junction bases outside the gene matches: 14. This CDR3 has 17 residues. The germline gives CDR1 MDHEN, CDR2 SYDVKM. The full variable domain, completed using reference TRBV28 and TRBJ2-2, is DVKVTQSSRYLVKRTGEKVFLECVQDMDHENMFWYRQDPGLGLRLIYFSYDVKMKEKGDIPEGYSVSREKKERFSLILESASTNQTSMYLCASISRTSPYFTGELFFGEGSRLTVL.

This clone was seen just once. This chain uses TRBV27 with TRBJ2-7, with TRBD2 as a possible D gene (5 bases). CDR1 and CDR2 from the germline V gene are MNHEY and SMNVEV (reference sequence). The CDR3 runs to 12 residues. V was clipped by 0 bases and J by 5 bases, with 5 bases between them. This CDR3 is CASSLSGNEQYF. In nucleotides, the CDR3 is TGTGCCAGCAGTTTATCCGGGAACGAGCAGTACTTC.

This chain joins TRBV6-1 and TRBJ1-1; TRBD1 might be the D (5 bases). V was clipped by 10 bases and J by 5 bases, with 14 bases between them. There are 12 residues in the CDR3. The germline V gene encodes CDR1 MNHNS and CDR2 SASEGT. The chain's CDR3 is CANSEGVTEAFF. The CDR3 nucleotides are TGTGCCAACTCGGAAGGGGTTACTGAAGCTTTCTTT.

The CDR3 reads CASSPQTGVGTEAFF. CDR3 DNA: TGTGCCAGCAGCCCCCAGACCGGGGTGGGCACTGAAGCTTTCTTT. The rearrangement links TRBV9 to TRBJ1-1; no firm D call. The CDR3 contains 15 residues. With 4 bases removed from V and 4 bases from J, the gap between germline ends came to 17 bases. Germline V CDR1 and CDR2: SGDLS, YYNGEE.

The chain employs TRBV5-1 and TRBJ2-7; tentative D call: TRBD2 (5 bases). Germline V gene data show CDR1 as SGHRS and CDR2 as YFSETQ. The CDR3 runs to 15 residues. V lost 4 bases to trimming and J lost 5 bases, with 19 bases between them. CDR3 amino acids: CASSLSGSGYDEQYF. CDR3 nucleotides: TGCGCCAGCAGCCTCAGCGGATCTGGGTACGACGAGCAGTACTTC.